The present T cell receptor beta chain was sequenced within a study of shared clonotypes between healthy human individuals. Across the study: A few men and a couple of women, aged 18 to 49, were donors.

Sequencing was performed with immunoSEQ multiplex PCR; in TCRdb, only in-frame clones are kept and a portion is missing. This table has nearly 750,000 clones, 72% appearing once. V lost 1 base to trimming and J lost 7 bases; unmatched junction nucleotides: 13. Germline V gives CDR1 MGHRA, CDR2 YSYEKL. This CDR3 region has 16 residues. The V call is TRBV4-1, the J call TRBJ2-7; 7 bases agree with TRBD2. The TCR originated in a woman in her twenties or thirties in good health. The sequenced material came from memory CD4+ T cells sorted from blood. Subset: CD45RA-negative fraction. The CDR3 is CASSQVEAGSSREQYF. The CDR3 DNA reads as TGCGCCAGCAGCCAAGTAGAAGCGGGGTCCTCTCGAGAGCAGTACTTC.